This is a list of T cell receptor beta chains from one sample in a study of T cell repertoires in cytomegalovirus infection. TCRdb reprocessed the reads via MiXCR and lists one record per CDR3 protein. The table includes fewer than 700,000 distinct CDR3 sequences, 20% to 25% detected once. Material for sequencing was CD8+ T cells from PBMCs. These receptors all come from a human donor in good health (CMV status not recorded). Some clones in this sample may be carry-over from other donors' samples. CDR3s include the opening cysteine and the closing phenylalanine or tryptophan. A D gene is named only where the DNA matches it firmly. Clone size appears in some rows only: once, few, many, or a class for an expanded clone.

d_call j_call v_call clone_size cdr3_aa cdr3_nt
TRBD1 TRBJ2-4 TRBV27 . CASSRLGDSQNIQYF TGTGCCAGCAGTAGACTCGGGGACAGTCAAAACATTCAGTACTTC
. TRBJ2-5 TRBV20-1 few CSAPGEGGLSLETQYF TGCAGCGCCCCGGGGGAAGGAGGGCTTTCTCTAGAGACCCAGTACTTC
TRBD2 TRBJ2-5 TRBV14 many CASSLGTSAQETQYF TGTGCCAGCAGCCTTGGGACTAGCGCCCAAGAGACCCAGTACTTC
TRBD2 TRBJ2-1 TRBV10-3 once CAISESTRGVEQFF TGTGCCATCAGTGAGTCGACTCGGGGGGTTGAGCAGTTCTTC
TRBD2 TRBJ2-4 TRBV10-3 few CAIGGGNIQYF TGTGCCATCGGCGGGGGAAACATTCAGTACTTC
. TRBJ1-1 TRBV29-1 . CSVEEGAGTEAFF TGCAGCGTTGAAGAGGGGGCAGGGACTGAAGCTTTCTTT
TRBD1 TRBJ2-1 TRBV29-1 . CSAPAGDRASNEQFF TGCAGCGCCCCGGCGGGGGACAGGGCTTCGAATGAGCAGTTCTTC
. TRBJ2-1 TRBV7-9 few CASTTPSSPYNEQFF TGTGCCAGCACGACTCCCAGCTCCCCCTACAATGAGCAGTTCTTC
. TRBJ1-2 TRBV29-1 few CSVEATVGINYGYTF TGCAGCGTTGAAGCTACTGTCGGAATTAACTATGGCTACACCTTC
. TRBJ2-1 TRBV9 . CASSAGDEQFF TGTGCCAGCAGCGCAGGCGATGAGCAGTTCTTC
. TRBJ2-1 TRBV29-1 . CSVGFDHEQFF TGCAGCGTTGGGTTTGATCATGAGCAGTTCTTC
TRBD2 TRBJ2-1 TRBV20-1 . CSARDPGTSDYNEQFF TGCAGTGCTAGAGATCCCGGGACTAGCGACTACAATGAGCAGTTCTTC
TRBD1 TRBJ1-5 TRBV2 . CASSADRGRNQPQHF TGTGCCAGCAGTGCCGACAGGGGAAGGAATCAGCCCCAGCATTTT
TRBD1 TRBJ2-7 TRBV29-1 few CSVEGRQGGYEQYF TGCAGCGTTGAAGGCCGACAGGGGGGCTACGAGCAGTACTTC
. TRBJ1-6 TRBV27 few CASSPPGTANSPLHF TGTGCCAGCAGTCCCCCCGGGACGGCTAATTCACCCCTCCACTTT
. TRBJ2-1 TRBV13 . CASSPGGGWNEQFF TGTGCCAGCAGCCCCGGTGGAGGGTGGAATGAGCAGTTCTTC
. TRBJ2-1 TRBV5-6 few CASSVRDGVSDEQFF TGTGCCAGCAGCGTGCGGGACGGAGTCAGTGATGAGCAGTTCTTC
. TRBJ1-5 TRBV7-9 few CASSSEGGDQPQHF TGTGCCAGCAGCTCGGAAGGGGGGGATCAGCCCCAGCATTTT
. TRBJ2-3 TRBV27 . CASSLGGPPDTQYF TGTGCCAGCAGTTTAGGAGGGCCCCCAGATACGCAGTATTTT
. TRBJ2-3 TRBV7-9 . CASSLYGPTDTQYF TGTGCCAGCAGCCTCTACGGCCCCACAGATACGCAGTATTTT
TRBD1 TRBJ2-1 TRBV20-1 . CSAIHPGQGTYNEQFF TGCAGTGCTATTCATCCGGGACAGGGGACATACAATGAGCAGTTCTTC
. TRBJ1-1 TRBV19 . CASSIVVSTEAFF TGTGCCAGTAGTATAGTAGTGAGCACTGAAGCTTTCTTT
. TRBJ1-2 TRBV7-6 many CASSLASDGYTF TGTGCCAGCAGCTTAGCATCTGATGGCTACACCTTC
TRBD2 TRBJ2-1 TRBV11-2 . CASSSDRTSGGYNEQFF TGTGCCAGCAGCTCGGACCGGACTAGCGGGGGATACAATGAGCAGTTCTTC
. TRBJ1-1 TRBV7-2 many CASSLLRGNTEAFF TGTGCCAGCAGCTTATTAAGGGGGAACACTGAAGCTTTCTTT
. TRBJ2-1 TRBV10-3 . CAISVRDGNPVGNEQFF TGTGCCATCAGTGTTAGAGACGGAAACCCGGTGGGCAATGAGCAGTTCTTC
. TRBJ2-7 TRBV20-1 . CSARPPQVPNYEQYF TGCAGTGCTAGACCCCCACAGGTCCCCAACTACGAGCAGTACTTC
TRBD1 TRBJ2-3 TRBV10-3 . CAIMDRGRADTQYF TGTGCCATCATGGACAGGGGACGAGCAGATACGCAGTATTTT
. TRBJ2-7 TRBV7-6 many CASSSERGFPYEQYF TGTGCCAGCAGCTCGGAAAGGGGCTTCCCCTACGAGCAGTACTTC
TRBD1 TRBJ1-5 TRBV2 few CASSDVTGLDNQPQHF TGTGCCAGCAGTGATGTGACAGGGTTGGACAATCAGCCCCAGCATTTT
. TRBJ2-1 TRBV15 few CATSRDRRGRGNEQFF TGTGCCACCAGCAGAGATCGGAGGGGGCGGGGGAATGAGCAGTTCTTC
. TRBJ1-5 TRBV27 many CASSHGLYSNQPQHF TGTGCCAGCAGTCACGGACTGTATAGCAATCAGCCCCAGCATTTT
TRBD1 TRBJ1-4 TRBV27 few CASSSNRDRDEKLFF TGTGCCAGCAGTTCCAACCGGGACAGGGATGAAAAACTGTTTTTT
TRBD2 TRBJ2-1 TRBV20-1 . CSARAGGGIKNEQFF TGCAGTGCTAGGGCGGGCGGGGGTATAAAAAATGAGCAGTTCTTC
. TRBJ2-2 TRBV20-1 . CSARDWGRVRTGELFF TGCAGTGCTAGAGATTGGGGCAGGGTGAGGACCGGGGAGCTGTTTTTT
TRBD1 TRBJ2-1 TRBV19 . CAASLGTGKHEQFF TGTGCCGCCTCCCTCGGGACAGGGAAGCATGAGCAGTTCTTC